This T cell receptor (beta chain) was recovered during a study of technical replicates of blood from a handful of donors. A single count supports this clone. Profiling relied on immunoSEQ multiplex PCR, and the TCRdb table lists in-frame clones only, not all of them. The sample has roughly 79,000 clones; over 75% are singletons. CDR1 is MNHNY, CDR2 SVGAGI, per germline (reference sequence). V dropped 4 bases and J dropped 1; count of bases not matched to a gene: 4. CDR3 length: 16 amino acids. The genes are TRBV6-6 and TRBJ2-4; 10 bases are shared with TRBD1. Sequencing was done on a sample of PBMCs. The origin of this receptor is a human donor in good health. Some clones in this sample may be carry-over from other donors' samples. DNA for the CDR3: TGTGCCAGCAGTTTCTGGGACAGGGGTGCCAAAAACATTCAGTACTTC. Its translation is CASSFWDRGAKNIQYF.